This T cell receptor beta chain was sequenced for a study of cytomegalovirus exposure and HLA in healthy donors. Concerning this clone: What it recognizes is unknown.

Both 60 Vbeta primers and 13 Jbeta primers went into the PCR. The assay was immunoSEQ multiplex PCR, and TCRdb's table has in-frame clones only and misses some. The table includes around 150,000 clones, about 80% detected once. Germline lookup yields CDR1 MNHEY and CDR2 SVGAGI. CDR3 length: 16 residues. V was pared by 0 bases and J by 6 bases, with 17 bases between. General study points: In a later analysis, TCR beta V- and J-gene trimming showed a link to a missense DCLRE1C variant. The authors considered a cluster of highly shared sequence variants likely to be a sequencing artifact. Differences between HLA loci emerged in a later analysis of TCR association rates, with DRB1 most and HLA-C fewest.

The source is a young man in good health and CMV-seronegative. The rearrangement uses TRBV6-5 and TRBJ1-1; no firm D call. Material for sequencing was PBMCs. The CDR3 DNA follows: TGTGCCAGCAGTTACTCTACGGACTGGGCCGGCGCTGAAGCTTTCTTT. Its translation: CASSYSTDWAGAEAFF.